Below, 30 T cell receptor beta chains from the same sample are listed, as sequenced in a study of shared clonotypes between healthy human individuals. Terminally differentiated effector memory CD45RA+ cells were excluded from the naive CD8 cells, which were CD45RO-negative and positively selected for CCR7. Method: immunoSEQ multiplex PCR; TCRdb's copy keeps in-frame clones and lacks some. The sample holds a few million clones, roughly 95% seen once. Material: naive CD8+ T cells from PBMCs. The receptors stem from a man between 18 and 29 years old in good health. Some clones in this sample may be carry-over from other donors' samples.

The genes are TRBV21-1 and TRBJ1-1; the DNA was not compared with TRBD1, the D call given in the table. TRBV21-1 counts as a pseudogene. CDR3 length: 17 residues. The CDR3 sequence is CASSKSPGRQVNTEAFF. The CDR3 DNA reads TGTGCCAGCAGCAAGTCACCTGGGAGACAGGTGAACACTGAAGCTTTCTTT.

V is TRBV7-9 and J is TRBJ1-1; D is unclear. The length of the CDR3 is 13 residues. V was trimmed by 3 bases and J by 6 bases, leaving 11 bases between them. The germline V gene has CDR1 SEHNR and CDR2 FQNEAQ (reference sequence). CDR3 amino acids: CASSLWETSEAFF. Here the CDR3 DNA reads TGTGCCAGCAGCTTGTGGGAGACCTCTGAAGCTTTCTTT. Complete variable domain (other parts from reference TRBV7-9 and TRBJ1-1): DTGVSQNPRHKITKRGQNVTFRCDPISEHNRLYWYRQTLGQGPEFLTYFQNEAQLEKSRLLSDRFSAERPKGSFSTLEIQRTEQGDSAMYLCASSLWETSEAFFGQGTRLTVV.

This rearrangement joins TRBV7-9 to TRBJ2-5; D could derive from TRBD1 or TRBD2 (5 bases each). Per the germline V gene, CDR1 is SEHNR and CDR2 is FQNEAQ (reference sequence). The CDR3 has 14 amino acids. Trimming stripped 5 bases from V and 5 bases from J, with 15 bases between. DNA of the CDR3: TGTGCCAGCAGCGACCGGGGCCGAGGGGAGACCCAGTACTTC. This encodes CASSDRGRGETQYF. The full variable domain, its missing parts supplied by reference TRBV7-9 and TRBJ2-5, is DTGVSQNPRHKITKRGQNVTFRCDPISEHNRLYWYRQTLGQGPEFLTYFQNEAQLEKSRLLSDRFSAERPKGSFSTLEIQRTEQGDSAMYLCASSDRGRGETQYFGPGTRLLVL.

This chain uses TRBV7-2 with TRBJ2-4; D is ambiguous. The CDR3 runs 19 residues. V was clipped by 5 bases and J by 0 bases, with 23 bases between them. From germline, CDR1 is SGHTA and CDR2 FQGNSA. The DNA for the CDR3 is TGTGCCAGCAGCACTACCGGTGGACGTTTCGATCTAGCCAAAAACATTCAGTACTTC. Its protein is CASSTTGGRFDLAKNIQYF.

V is TRBV2 and J is TRBJ1-1, with TRBD1 matching 9 bases. Germline V gene sequence: CDR1 SNHLY, CDR2 FYNNEI. The length of the CDR3 is 13 residues. The junction had 10 bases not matched to a gene; V was cut back by 7 bases and J by 10 bases. The CDR3 loop is CASTPNRGLTAFF. CDR3 bases: TGTGCCAGCACCCCCAACAGGGGGCTAACAGCTTTCTTT.

V usage is TRBV7-3 and J usage is TRBJ2-1, with D unclear. From germline, CDR1 is SGHTA and CDR2 FQGTGA. The germline V and J ends were trimmed by 2 bases and 8 bases, with 10 bases remaining between them. This CDR3 comprises 13 residues. CDR3 sequence reads: CASSLDLRDEQFF. The CDR3 DNA follows: TGTGCCAGCAGCTTAGACCTCCGGGATGAGCAGTTCTTC. Drawing the rest from reference TRBV7-3 and TRBJ2-1, the complete variable domain is GAGVSQTPSNKVTEKGKYVELRCDPISGHTALYWYRQSLGQGPEFLIYFQGTGAADDSGLPNDRFFAVRPEGSVSTLKIQRTERGDSAVYLCASSLDLRDEQFFGPGTRLTVL.

The V and J genes are TRBV5-1 and TRBJ2-7; the match to TRBD1 covers 10 bases. V lost 3 bases to trimming and J lost 3 bases; unmatched junction nucleotides: 6. Per the germline V gene, CDR1 is SGHRS and CDR2 is YFSETQ. This CDR3 is 15 amino acids long. CDR3 coding DNA: TGCGCCAGCAGCTCCGGGACAGGGGCTGGCTACGAGCAGTACTTC. The encoded protein is CASSSGTGAGYEQYF.

In its sample, this clone was seen a few times. Compared with germline, one end of the junction differs, possibly owing to a read error. The chain is built from TRBV28 and TRBJ1-1; D unresolved. Germline loops: CDR1 MDHEN, CDR2 SYDVKM. The CDR3 sequence is 11 residues long. The CDR3 loop is CASSRNSEAFF. The CDR3 DNA reads TGTGCCAGCAGTAGAAACAGTGAAGCTTTCTTT.

J is TRBJ1-4 and V is TRBV18; TRBD1 might be the D (5 bases). The CDR3 runs 15 residues. V dropped 7 bases and J dropped 4 bases, with 16 bases sitting between them. Germline lookup yields CDR1 KGHSH and CDR2 LQKENI. CDR3 sequence: CASFPTGTDNEKLFF. CDR3 sequence (DNA): TGTGCCAGCTTCCCAACCGGGACGGATAATGAAAAACTGTTTTTT.

The chain carries TRBV11-2 and TRBJ2-7; D assignment may be TRBD1 or TRBD2 (5 bases each). CDR1 is SGHAT and CDR2 is FQNNGV in the germline V gene. The CDR3 consists of 14 residues. Trimming shortened V by 8 bases and J by 6 bases, and 20 bases separated the two germline ends. The CDR3 region is CASGGTGKWLEQYF. The CDR3 DNA reads as TGTGCCAGCGGGGGAACGGGAAAGTGGCTCGAGCAGTACTTC.

The rearrangement links TRBV7-2 to TRBJ2-4; 11 nucleotides align to TRBD2. The CDR3 is made up of 19 amino acids. CDR1 and CDR2 (germline): SGHTA, FQGNSA. After removal of 3 bases from V and 1 base from J, the junction contained 11 bases not matched to a gene. The CDR3 nucleotides are TGTGCCAGCAGCTTTTTTAGCGGGAGGGCCGAATGGGCCAAAAACATTCAGTACTTC. Residues: CASSFFSGRAEWAKNIQYF.

This rearrangement joins TRBV7-8 to TRBJ1-5, with 8 bases matching TRBD1. Trimming cost V 1 base and J 0 bases; bases outside gene matches: 11. Germline V gives CDR1 SGHVS, CDR2 FQNEAQ. The CDR3 sequence is 19 residues long. CDR3 loop: CASSLVGGQGAGSNQPQHF. CDR3 nucleotide sequence: TGTGCCAGCAGCTTAGTCGGGGGGCAGGGGGCTGGTAGCAATCAGCCCCAGCATTTT.

This clone was counted between two and nine times. The rearrangement joins TRBV19 to TRBJ2-2; a weak D match, TRBD2 (5 bases). The V gene lost 3 bases and the J gene lost 7 bases, with 6 bases spanning the gap. The CDR3 is 12 amino acids. Germline CDR1 LNHDA, CDR2 SQIVND (reference sequence). CDR3 residues: CASSIRGGELFF. The CDR3 DNA reads TGTGCCAGTAGTATCCGGGGCGGGGAGCTGTTTTTT.

CDR3 in DNA: TGCAGCGTTGAAGAGCCCGGGACAGCCTCCTACGAGCAGTACTTC. This encodes CSVEEPGTASYEQYF. The gene calls are TRBV29-1 and TRBJ2-7, with 7 bases lining up with TRBD1. The CDR3 is made up of 15 amino acids. Germline lookup yields CDR1 SQVTM and CDR2 ANQGSEA. Germline trimming cut 0 bases from V and 0 bases from J; bases unmatched to any gene: 5.

This rearrangement joins TRBV30 to TRBJ2-6; 9 bases are a match to TRBD2. CDR3 length: 19 residues. V was pared by 0 bases and J by 3 bases, with 12 bases of the junction left unmatched. Germline V gene data show CDR1 as GTSNPN and CDR2 as SVGIG (reference sequence). The CDR3 protein is CAWSVLRGVAGVGANVLTF. The DNA of the CDR3 is TGTGCCTGGAGTGTACTTCGCGGGGTAGCGGGAGTTGGGGCCAACGTCCTGACTTTC.

The chain has TRBV4-1 and TRBJ1-5; 7 bases fit TRBD1. This CDR3 has 17 amino acids. V trimming: 1 base; J trimming: 4 bases; junction bases outside the gene matches: 10. From germline, CDR1 is MGHRA and CDR2 YSYEKL. The CDR3 sequence is CASSQVPVQGPNQPQHF. In DNA, the CDR3 is TGCGCCAGCAGCCAAGTTCCCGTACAGGGGCCTAATCAGCCCCAGCATTTT.

This chain joins TRBV7-9 and TRBJ1-3; 9 positions agree with TRBD1. J was trimmed by 4 bases and V by 5 bases; bases with no gene match: 6. This CDR3 has 15 amino acids. Germline values: CDR1 SEHNR, CDR2 FQNEAQ (reference sequence). DNA of the CDR3: TGTGCCAGCAGCCCGGGGACAGGGCGGGGAAACACCATATATTTT. Translating it yields CASSPGTGRGNTIYF.

The chain couples TRBV7-3 to TRBJ2-5, with TRBD1 matching 10 bases. This CDR3 is 16 amino acids long. J was trimmed by 3 bases and V by 5 bases; bases with no gene match: 9. Germline CDR1 SGHTA, CDR2 FQGTGA. The CDR3 coding sequence is TGTGCCAGCAGCCATAACTCCGGGACAGGGGAAGAGACCCAGTACTTC. Translation gives CASSHNSGTGEETQYF.

The chain links TRBV4-2 to TRBJ1-5, with D possibly TRBD1 on 5 matching bases. Germline V lookup: CDR1 LGHNA, CDR2 YNFKEQ. Trimming took off 1 base at V and 6 bases at J, with 13 bases between the two ends. This CDR3 is built from 15 residues. The CDR3 DNA reads as TGTGCCAGCAGCCAAGGGGTAGGGGCCGGTCAGCCCCAGCATTTT. It specifies CASSQGVGAGQPQHF.

V and J are TRBV29-1 and TRBJ2-3, with D possibly matching TRBD2 (5 bases). Germline V gene sequence: CDR1 SQVTM, CDR2 ANQGSEA. CDR3 length equals 14 residues. The CDR3 nucleotides read TGCAGTGTAGGAGAAGTTTGGGCGGGAGATACGCAGTATTTT. Its protein is CSVGEVWAGDTQYF.

This clone appeared once. The V gene is TRBV25-1, the J gene TRBJ2-1, with D possibly being TRBD2 (5 bases). V lost 3 bases, J lost 0 bases, and 9 bases lay in between. Germline lookup yields CDR1 MGHDK and CDR2 SYGVNS. The CDR3 has 15 amino acids. The CDR3 region has the DNA TGTGCCAGCAGTGACGAAGAGGGCTCCTACAATGAGCAGTTCTTC. This codes for CASSDEEGSYNEQFF.

The CDR3 loop reads CASSYSTGGEQYF. The CDR3 nucleotides read TGTGCCAGCAGTTACTCGACCGGGGGCGAGCAGTACTTC. This sequence joins TRBV6-6 and TRBJ2-7; a weak D match, TRBD2 (6 bases). Trimming took off 0 bases at V and 6 bases at J, with 9 bases between the two ends. The CDR3 covers 13 residues. Germline V CDR1 and CDR2: MNHNY, SVGAGI (reference sequence).

The chain uses TRBV11-2 and TRBJ2-3; weak D call: TRBD2 (6 bases). CDR1 SGHAT and CDR2 FQNNGV come from the germline V gene. This CDR3 has 18 amino acids. V was cut by 1 base and J by 2 bases, with 19 bases left in between. The CDR3 protein is CASSLVGLRESITDTQYF. The CDR3 bases are TGTGCCAGCAGCTTAGTCGGTCTCCGGGAGAGCATCACAGATACGCAGTATTTT.

This sequence joins TRBV6-1 and TRBJ2-7, with D unresolved. Germline V gene data show CDR1 as MNHNS and CDR2 as SASEGT. V lost 0 bases, J lost 6 bases, and 18 bases lay in between. CDR3 length: 16 amino acids. CDR3 protein: CASSEAPLDKASEQYF. Here the CDR3 DNA reads TGTGCCAGCAGTGAAGCCCCCCTAGATAAGGCTTCCGAGCAGTACTTC.

A single count supports this clone. The V gene is TRBV7-9, the J gene TRBJ1-5; 7 positions match TRBD1. The germline V gene has CDR1 SEHNR and CDR2 FQNEAQ (reference sequence). CDR3 size: 15 residues. Trimming took 5 bases from V and 0 from J; bases not matched to a gene: 4. The CDR3: CASSGQEFSNQPQHF. The CDR3 DNA is TGTGCCAGCAGCGGACAGGAATTTAGCAATCAGCCCCAGCATTTT.

For this clone: This specimen includes other DNA sequences encoding the same CDR3. V usage is TRBV19 and J usage is TRBJ1-2, with 8 bases identical to TRBD1. The CDR3 length is 12 residues. The V segment lost 5 bases and the J segment 4 bases; nucleotides outside the gene matches: 0. Germline CDR1 reads LNHDA; CDR2 reads SQIVND (reference sequence). CDR3 coding DNA: TGTGCCAGTAGTGACAGGGGCTATGGCTACACCTTC. It yields the protein CASSDRGYGYTF.

A single count supports this clone. The gene calls are TRBV9 and TRBJ2-1, with D perhaps TRBD2 (5 bases). Per the germline V gene, CDR1 is SGDLS and CDR2 is YYNGEE. V gave up 4 bases and J gave up 1 base, with 12 bases separating them. The CDR3 is 15 residues long. The CDR3 spells CASSPDQRSYNEQFF. The CDR3 DNA follows: TGTGCCAGCAGCCCCGACCAGCGGTCCTACAATGAGCAGTTCTTC.

The V gene is TRBV9, the J gene TRBJ2-1; TRBD2 agrees at 8 bases. This CDR3 spans 13 amino acids. The germline CDR1 and CDR2 sequences are SGDLS and YYNGEE. V shed 10 bases and J 9 bases; nucleotides not matched to a gene: 12. The CDR3 loop reads CAGASGSSTEQFF. As DNA, the CDR3 is TGTGCCGGGGCGAGCGGGAGTTCAACTGAGCAGTTCTTC.

A single count supports this clone. Other DNA sequences within the sample encode an identical CDR3. This chain links TRBV10-3 with TRBJ2-2; either TRBD1 or TRBD2 may supply D (5 bases each). CDR1 ENHRY and CDR2 SYGVKD come from the germline V gene. The CDR3 length is 14 residues. The V and J ends lost 6 bases and 1 base respectively, with 9 bases between them. The CDR3 DNA reads TGTGCCATCAGAGGGACGGGGAACACCGGGGAGCTGTTTTTT. It encodes CAIRGTGNTGELFF.

Written as DNA, the CDR3 is TGTGCCAGCAGGGTACTAGCGGTTAAGGATACCGGGGAGCTGTTTTTT. This codes for CASRVLAVKDTGELFF. The chain employs TRBV2 and TRBJ2-2, with TRBD2 identical over 8 bases. The CDR3 consists of 16 residues. The V gene end was trimmed by 6 bases and the J gene end by 5 bases; junction bases not matched to a gene: 11. Germline V gene sequence: CDR1 SNHLY, CDR2 FYNNEI.